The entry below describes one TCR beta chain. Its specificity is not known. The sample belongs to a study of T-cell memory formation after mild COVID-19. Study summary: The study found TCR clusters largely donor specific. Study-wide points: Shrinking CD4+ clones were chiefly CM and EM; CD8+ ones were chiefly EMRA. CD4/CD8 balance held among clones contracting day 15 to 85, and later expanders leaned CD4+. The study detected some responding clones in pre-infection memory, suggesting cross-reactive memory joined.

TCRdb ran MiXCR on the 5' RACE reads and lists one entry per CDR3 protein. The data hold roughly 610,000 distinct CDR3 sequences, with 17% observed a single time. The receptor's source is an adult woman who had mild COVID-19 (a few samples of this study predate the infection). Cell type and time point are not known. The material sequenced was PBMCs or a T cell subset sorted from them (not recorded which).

The CDR3 coding sequence is TGCGCCAGCAGCTTTGAAGGGGGGAATGAAAAACTGTTTTTT. Amino acids: CASSFEGGNEKLFF. The chain joins TRBV5-1 to TRBJ1-4; TRBD1 is a possible D gene (6 bases). The CDR3 is 14 residues long. The V gene lost 2 bases and the J gene lost 5 bases, with 10 bases spanning the gap. Per germline, CDR1 SGHRS and CDR2 YFSETQ.